This T cell receptor beta chain comes out of a study of blood T cells in healthy people across ages. Study in general: Per two T cells, about one barcoded beta molecule was captured through template switching.

Each sample yielded at least 6 million isolated PBMCs. For the second PCR, which ran for about 7 to 11 cycles, a sample-barcoded 5' primer and a J-beta primer mix were used. Through a template-switch adaptor with 12 random nucleotides, each cDNA molecule received a tag. TCRdb analysed the 5' RACE reads with MiXCR anew, one entry per CDR3 protein. The sample includes fewer than 1,000,000 distinct CDR3 sequences, 35% to 50% seen only once; the top ten take 15% to 20%. General observations from the study: Estimated diversity across one million T cells was deemed an underestimate.

V lost 7 bases and J lost 0; bases outside the gene matches: 3. This CDR3 contains 14 residues. The germline V gene has CDR1 MNHEY and CDR2 SVGAGI. About this clonotype itself: What it binds is not known.

The sequence was obtained from a man at least 80 years old in good health. The chain carries TRBV6-5 and TRBJ2-3, with TRBD2 matching over 8 bases. The sequencing sample was made of blood. The CDR3 DNA follows: TGTGCCAGCACGGGAGGGTCTAGCACAGATACGCAGTATTTT. Translated, it gives CASTGGSSTDTQYF.